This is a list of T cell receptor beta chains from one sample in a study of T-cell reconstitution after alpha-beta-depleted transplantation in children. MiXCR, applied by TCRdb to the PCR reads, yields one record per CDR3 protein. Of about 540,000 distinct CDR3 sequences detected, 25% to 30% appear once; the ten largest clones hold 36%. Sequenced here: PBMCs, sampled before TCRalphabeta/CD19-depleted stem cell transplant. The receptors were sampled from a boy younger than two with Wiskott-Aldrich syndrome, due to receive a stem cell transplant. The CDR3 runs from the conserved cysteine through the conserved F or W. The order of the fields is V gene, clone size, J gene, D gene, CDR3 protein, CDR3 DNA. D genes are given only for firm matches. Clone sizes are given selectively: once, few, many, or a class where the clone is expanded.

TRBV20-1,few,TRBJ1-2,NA,CSAREARDNGYTF,TGCAGTGCTAGAGAGGCGAGGGACAATGGCTACACCTTC
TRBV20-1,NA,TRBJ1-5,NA,CSAAGTANQPQHF,TGCAGTGCTGCCGGGACGGCTAATCAGCCCCAGCATTTT
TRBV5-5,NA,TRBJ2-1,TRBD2,CASSLGRGERDSYNEQFF,TGTGCCAGCAGCTTGGGTCGAGGGGAGCGGGACTCCTACAATGAGCAGTTCTTC
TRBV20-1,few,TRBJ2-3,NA,CSARQAPPDTQYF,TGCAGTGCTAGACAGGCTCCCCCAGATACGCAGTATTTT
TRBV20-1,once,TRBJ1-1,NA,CSAIISVNTEAFF,TGCAGTGCTATCATTTCGGTGAACACTGAAGCTTTCTTT
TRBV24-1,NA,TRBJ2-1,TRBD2,CATRHSGSTHEQFF,TGTGCCACCAGACATAGCGGGAGTACGCATGAGCAGTTCTTC
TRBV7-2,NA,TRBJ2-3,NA,CASSPSLSGDTQYF,TGTGCCAGCAGCCCATCCCTTTCAGGAGATACGCAGTATTTT
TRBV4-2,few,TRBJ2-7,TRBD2,CASSQETSGYEQYF,TGTGCCAGCAGCCAAGAGACTAGCGGGTACGAGCAGTACTTC
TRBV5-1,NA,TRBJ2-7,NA,CASSLEGYYEQYF,TGCGCCAGCAGCTTGGAAGGTTACTACGAGCAGTACTTC
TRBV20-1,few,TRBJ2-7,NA,CSASGQRNIYEQYF,TGCAGTGCTAGTGGACAGCGGAATATCTACGAGCAGTACTTC
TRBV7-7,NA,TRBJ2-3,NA,CASSTTGLPTDTQYF,TGTGCCAGCAGCACCACGGGACTTCCCACAGATACGCAGTATTTT
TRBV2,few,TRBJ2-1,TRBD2,CASQREREGEQFF,TGTGCCAGTCAGAGGGAGCGGGAGGGGGAGCAGTTCTTC
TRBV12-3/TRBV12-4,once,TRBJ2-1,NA,CASSSVVGPVYNEQFF,TGTGCCAGCAGTTCCGTAGTGGGCCCCGTCTACAATGAGCAGTTCTTC
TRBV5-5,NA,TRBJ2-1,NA,CASSPIQPGAEQFF,TGTGCCAGCAGCCCAATCCAACCTGGGGCTGAGCAGTTCTTC
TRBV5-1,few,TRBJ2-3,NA,CASSLAVRGSTDTQYF,TGCGCCAGCAGCTTGGCCGTCCGGGGAAGCACAGATACGCAGTATTTT
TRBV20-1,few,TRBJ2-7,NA,CSARRDTSYEQYF,TGCAGTGCTAGACGGGACACATCCTACGAGCAGTACTTC
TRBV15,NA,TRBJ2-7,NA,CATSRDWARGPSEQYF,TGTGCCACCAGCAGAGATTGGGCCAGGGGTCCCTCCGAGCAGTACTTC
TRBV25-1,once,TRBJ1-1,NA,CASTRQANTEAFF,TGTGCCAGCACGAGGCAGGCTAACACTGAAGCTTTCTTT
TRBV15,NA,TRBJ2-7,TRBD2,CATSPKQGLAGHEQYF,TGTGCCACCAGCCCAAAGCAGGGACTAGCGGGCCACGAGCAGTACTTC
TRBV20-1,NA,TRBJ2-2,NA,CSVRRGPNTGELFF,TGCAGTGTCCGGCGGGGACCGAACACCGGGGAGCTGTTTTTT
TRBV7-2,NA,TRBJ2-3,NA,CASSLATQTQYF,TGTGCCAGCAGCTTAGCGACACAGACGCAGTATTTT
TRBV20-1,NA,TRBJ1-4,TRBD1,CSARDFGQGGEKLFF,TGCAGTGCTAGAGATTTCGGACAGGGCGGTGAAAAACTGTTTTTT
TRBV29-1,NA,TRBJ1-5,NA,CSVAMSGDHQPQHF,TGCAGCGTTGCCATGTCAGGGGATCATCAGCCCCAGCATTTT
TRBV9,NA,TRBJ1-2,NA,CASSVAGGSGYTF,TGTGCCAGCAGCGTAGCAGGAGGGAGTGGCTACACCTTC
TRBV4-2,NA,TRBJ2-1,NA,CASREDHYNEQFF,TGTGCCAGCAGAGAGGACCACTACAATGAGCAGTTCTTC
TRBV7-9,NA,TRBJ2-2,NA,CASSSVELFF,TGTGCCAGCAGCTCGGTAGAGCTGTTTTTT
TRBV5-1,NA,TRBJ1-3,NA,CASSLPTDSGNTIYF,TGCGCCAGCAGCCTCCCCACCGACTCTGGAAACACCATATATTTT
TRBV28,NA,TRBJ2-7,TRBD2,CASESSGTYEQYF,TGTGCCAGCGAGTCTAGCGGGACCTACGAGCAGTACTTC
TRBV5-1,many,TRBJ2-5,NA,CASSRDGQETQYF,TGTGCCAGCAGCCGGGACGGCCAAGAGACCCAGTACTTC
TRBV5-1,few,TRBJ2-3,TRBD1,CASSLGDSLTDTQYF,TGCGCCAGCAGCTTGGGGGACAGTTTGACAGATACGCAGTATTTT
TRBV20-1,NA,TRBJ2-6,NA,CSARNSVSGANVLTF,TGCAGTGCTAGGAACAGCGTCTCTGGGGCCAACGTCCTGACTTTC
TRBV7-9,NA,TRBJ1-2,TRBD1,CASSHMGTENRGGYTF,TGTGCCAGCAGCCACATGGGGACAGAGAATCGTGGGGGCTACACCTTC
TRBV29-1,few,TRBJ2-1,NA,CSVDSTGEQFF,TGCAGCGTTGATAGTACGGGTGAGCAGTTCTTC
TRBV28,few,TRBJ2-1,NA,CASSQIDGGVHPQFF,TGTGCCAGCAGCCAGATAGATGGGGGAGTGCACCCGCAGTTCTTC
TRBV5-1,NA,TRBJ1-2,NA,CASSSDEYYGYTF,TGCGCCAGCAGCAGCGACGAGTACTATGGCTACACCTTC
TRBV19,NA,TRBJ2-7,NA,CASSIEVYSYEQYF,TGTGCCAGTAGTATAGAGGTCTACTCCTACGAGCAGTACTTC
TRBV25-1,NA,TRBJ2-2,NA,CASSESRPGELFF,TGTGCCAGCAGTGAATCAAGGCCCGGGGAGCTGTTTTTT
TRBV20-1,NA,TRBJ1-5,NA,CSAAEGGRNNQPQHF,TGCAGTGCGGCGGAAGGGGGACGCAACAATCAGCCCCAGCATTTT
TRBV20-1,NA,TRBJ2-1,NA,CSAREGHNEQFF,TGCAGTGCTAGAGAAGGACACAATGAGCAGTTCTTC
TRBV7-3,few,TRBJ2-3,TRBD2,CASSLTRGGTDTQYF,TGTGCCAGCAGCTTAACCCGGGGGGGAACAGATACGCAGTATTTT
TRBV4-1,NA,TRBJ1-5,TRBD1,CASSQDSTGYLTQHF,TGCGCCAGCAGCCAAGATTCGACAGGGTATTTGACCCAGCATTTT
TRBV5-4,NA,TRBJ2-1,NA,CASSSVQGNEQFF,TGTGCCAGCAGCTCCGTTCAGGGGAATGAGCAGTTCTTC
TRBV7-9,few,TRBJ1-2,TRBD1,CASSSRTGKYGYTF,TGTGCCAGCAGCTCTCGGACAGGAAAGTATGGCTACACCTTC
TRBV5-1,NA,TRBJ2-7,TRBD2,CASSRGLAGVDEQYF,TGCGCCAGCAGCCGCGGCCTAGCGGGAGTGGACGAGCAGTACTTC
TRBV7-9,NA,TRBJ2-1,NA,CASSGTGTRYNEQFF,TGTGCCAGCAGCGGAACCGGGACGCGTTACAATGAGCAGTTCTTC
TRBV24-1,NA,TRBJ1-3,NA,CATSPFDRGNTIYF,TGTGCCACCTCCCCCTTTGACAGAGGAAACACCATATATTTT
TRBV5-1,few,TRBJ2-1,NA,CASSLATGIAYNEQFF,TGCGCCAGCAGCTTGGCCACGGGGATCGCCTACAATGAGCAGTTCTTC
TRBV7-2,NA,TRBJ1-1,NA,CASSLAGMNTEAFF,TGTGCCAGCAGCTTAGCAGGGATGAACACTGAAGCTTTCTTT
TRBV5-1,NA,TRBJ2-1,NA,CASSLSAGAGYNEQFF,TGCGCCAGCAGCTTGTCCGCGGGGGCTGGGTACAATGAGCAGTTCTTC
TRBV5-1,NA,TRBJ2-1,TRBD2,CASSFGLAGNYNEQFF,TGCGCCAGCAGCTTTGGGCTAGCGGGTAATTACAATGAGCAGTTCTTC
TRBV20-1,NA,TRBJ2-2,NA,CSVAQIMGGELFF,TGCAGTGTTGCACAGATCATGGGAGGGGAGCTGTTTTTT